A selection of T cell receptor beta chains follows, all from one sample in a study of shared clonotypes between healthy human individuals. The method was immunoSEQ multiplex PCR; TCRdb's version includes in-frame clones alone and lacks a portion of them. The sample has 2 million or so clones, over 85% seen once. The sequencing sample was made of naive CD4+ T cells sorted from blood. The receptor set was obtained from a man aged 18-30 years in good health. CDR3s include the opening cysteine and the closing phenylalanine or tryptophan. Each record gives: V gene, J gene, D gene, clone size, CDR3 DNA, CDR3 protein. D genes are given only for firm matches. Size is omitted from some rows. Given values are once, few, many or a class for expanded clones.

V: TRBV13
J: TRBJ2-5
D: .
size: few
DNA: TGTGCCAGCAGCTACGGACCATCCCAAGAGACCCAGTACTTC
CDR3: CASSYGPSQETQYF

V: TRBV13
J: TRBJ1-6
D: .
size: .
DNA: TGTGCCAGCAGCCCCCGGGGACGGGGCCCTAATTCACCCCTCCACTTT
CDR3: CASSPRGRGPNSPLHF

V: TRBV5-1
J: TRBJ2-2
D: .
size: .
DNA: TGCGCCAGCAGCCTGACCGGGACATCCGGGGAGCTGTTTTTT
CDR3: CASSLTGTSGELFF

V: TRBV9
J: TRBJ1-1
D: .
size: .
DNA: TGTGCCAGCAGTCAGGCCGAACGCACTGAAGCTTTCTTT
CDR3: CASSQAERTEAFF

V: TRBV10-2
J: TRBJ2-7
D: TRBD1
size: .
DNA: TGCGCCAGCTCCGGACAGGTCTCCTACGAGCAGTACTTC
CDR3: CASSGQVSYEQYF

V: TRBV6-5
J: TRBJ2-2
D: .
size: .
DNA: TGTGCCATCAGAGAGAACACCGGGGAGCTGTTTTTT
CDR3: CAIRENTGELFF

V: TRBV28
J: TRBJ1-4
D: TRBD1
size: .
DNA: TGTGCCAGCACCGACAGGGGGCACTTATTTGAAAAACTGTTTTTT
CDR3: CASTDRGHLFEKLFF

V: TRBV2
J: TRBJ2-5
D: .
size: .
DNA: TGTGCCAGCAGCGAAGGGGGGGCTCCGGCGACCCAGTACTTC
CDR3: CASSEGGAPATQYF

V: TRBV30
J: TRBJ1-6
D: .
size: .
DNA: TGTGCCTGGAGGGGGGAGAACTACTATAATTCACCCCTCCACTTT
CDR3: CAWRGENYYNSPLHF

V: TRBV5-1
J: TRBJ1-2
D: .
size: .
DNA: TGCGCCAGCAGCTTGAACCGGCAGGGCTACACCTTC
CDR3: CASSLNRQGYTF

V: TRBV10-3
J: TRBJ1-1
D: .
size: .
DNA: TGTGCCATCCGTGAGGCGGGACAGAACACTGAAGCTTTCTTT
CDR3: CAIREAGQNTEAFF

V: TRBV27
J: TRBJ2-6
D: TRBD1
size: .
DNA: TGTGCCAGCAGTTCCCCCAAGGGGGCCGGGGCCAACGTCCTGACTTTC
CDR3: CASSSPKGAGANVLTF

V: TRBV2
J: TRBJ2-1
D: .
size: .
DNA: TGTGCCAGCAGTCCCAAGGGGGGACAGTTGTACAATGAGCAGTTCTTC
CDR3: CASSPKGGQLYNEQFF

V: TRBV18
J: TRBJ2-5
D: TRBD1
size: .
DNA: TGTGCCAGCTCATCCGGACAGGGCCCAGAGACCCAGTACTTC
CDR3: CASSSGQGPETQYF

V: TRBV11-2
J: TRBJ2-7
D: .
size: .
DNA: TGTGCCAGCAGCCACGGGCAGTCCGTGGGGCAGTACTTC
CDR3: CASSHGQSVGQYF

V: TRBV30
J: TRBJ1-5
D: .
size: .
DNA: TGTGCCTGGAGTGTATTGACGGGAAGCAATCAGCCCCAGCATTTT
CDR3: CAWSVLTGSNQPQHF

V: TRBV10-3
J: TRBJ1-2
D: .
size: .
DNA: TGTGCCATCAGTGAATACAGGGACGGCTATGGCTACACCTTC
CDR3: CAISEYRDGYGYTF

V: TRBV7-9
J: TRBJ2-2
D: TRBD1
size: .
DNA: TGTGCCACCGAGGGGGCGAAGGACGGGGAGCTGTTTTTT
CDR3: CATEGAKDGELFF

V: TRBV9
J: TRBJ2-1
D: TRBD2
size: .
DNA: TGTGCCAGCAGCGTAGTGACTAGCGGAACTTACAATGAGCAGTTCTTC
CDR3: CASSVVTSGTYNEQFF

V: TRBV7-6
J: TRBJ1-2
D: .
size: once
DNA: TGTGCCAGCAGCTTAGTACCAGACGGGAGATCTCGTGGCTACACCTTC
CDR3: CASSLVPDGRSRGYTF

V: TRBV7-9
J: TRBJ1-3
D: .
size: .
DNA: TGTGCCAGCAGCAAGACTGGCTCTGGAAACACCATATATTTT
CDR3: CASSKTGSGNTIYF

V: TRBV30
J: TRBJ2-1
D: .
size: .
DNA: TGTGCCTGGAGTGGGACGAGCTCCTACAATGAGCAGTTCTTC
CDR3: CAWSGTSSYNEQFF

V: TRBV5-8
J: TRBJ2-5
D: .
size: .
DNA: TGTGCCAGCAGCTCGCCCTGGGGGCAACAAGAGACCCAGTACTTC
CDR3: CASSSPWGQQETQYF

V: TRBV30
J: TRBJ1-2
D: TRBD1
size: .
DNA: TGTGCCTGGAGAGTACCGGGACAGGGGAACTATGGCTACACCTTC
CDR3: CAWRVPGQGNYGYTF

V: TRBV7-9
J: TRBJ2-3
D: .
size: .
DNA: TGTGCCAGCAGTCCTACTAGTTTATCCCACACAGATACGCAGTATTTT
CDR3: CASSPTSLSHTDTQYF

V: TRBV2
J: TRBJ1-6
D: TRBD1
size: once
DNA: TGTGCCAGCAGTTATACAGGGGAAGGGCCCCTCCACTTT
CDR3: CASSYTGEGPLHF

V: TRBV7-9
J: TRBJ2-1
D: .
size: .
DNA: TGTGCCAGCAGCGCTTCCAATGAGCAGTTCTTC
CDR3: CASSASNEQFF

V: TRBV30
J: TRBJ1-2
D: .
size: .
DNA: TGTGCCTGGAGTGTCCCTCCGCAAGGCTATGGCTACACCTTC
CDR3: CAWSVPPQGYGYTF

V: TRBV15
J: TRBJ1-3
D: .
size: .
DNA: TGTGCCACCAGCAGAGACACGAACACCATATATTTT
CDR3: CATSRDTNTIYF

V: TRBV5-1
J: TRBJ2-7
D: .
size: .
DNA: TGCGCCAGCAGCTTAGTTGACAGTTATTACGAGCAGTACTTC
CDR3: CASSLVDSYYEQYF

V: TRBV15
J: TRBJ2-1
D: .
size: .
DNA: TGTGCCACCAGCAGACCTTCCTACAATGAGCAGTTCTTC
CDR3: CATSRPSYNEQFF

V: TRBV4-1
J: TRBJ2-1
D: TRBD2
size: .
DNA: TGCGCCAGCGAGGGAACCGGGACTAGCGGATACAATGAGCAGTTCTTC
CDR3: CASEGTGTSGYNEQFF

V: TRBV5-1
J: TRBJ1-3
D: .
size: .
DNA: TGCGCCAGCAGCCGGGACGTAAACTCTGGAAACACCATATATTTT
CDR3: CASSRDVNSGNTIYF

V: TRBV7-9
J: TRBJ1-1
D: .
size: .
DNA: TGTGCCAGCAGCTCGCGGACCGGAACTGAAGCTTTCTTT
CDR3: CASSSRTGTEAFF

V: TRBV30
J: TRBJ1-2
D: .
size: .
DNA: TGTGCCTGGAGTCTCGACAGAAACTATGGCTACACCTTC
CDR3: CAWSLDRNYGYTF

V: TRBV28
J: TRBJ2-7
D: TRBD1
size: .
DNA: TGTGCCAGCAGTTTCCGGGACAGGGCTCTCGAGCAGTACTTC
CDR3: CASSFRDRALEQYF

V: TRBV28
J: TRBJ2-5
D: TRBD2
size: .
DNA: TGTGCCAGCAGCCTCGGGGGGGCGGGAGAGACCCAGTACTTC
CDR3: CASSLGGAGETQYF

V: TRBV19
J: TRBJ1-4
D: .
size: .
DNA: TGTGCCAGTAGTGGCAGGGTTGCAAAACTGTTTTTT
CDR3: CASSGRVAKLFF

V: TRBV18
J: TRBJ2-7
D: .
size: .
DNA: TGTGCCAGCTCACCGGGGGCGGGAAGCTCCTACGAGCAGTACTTC
CDR3: CASSPGAGSSYEQYF